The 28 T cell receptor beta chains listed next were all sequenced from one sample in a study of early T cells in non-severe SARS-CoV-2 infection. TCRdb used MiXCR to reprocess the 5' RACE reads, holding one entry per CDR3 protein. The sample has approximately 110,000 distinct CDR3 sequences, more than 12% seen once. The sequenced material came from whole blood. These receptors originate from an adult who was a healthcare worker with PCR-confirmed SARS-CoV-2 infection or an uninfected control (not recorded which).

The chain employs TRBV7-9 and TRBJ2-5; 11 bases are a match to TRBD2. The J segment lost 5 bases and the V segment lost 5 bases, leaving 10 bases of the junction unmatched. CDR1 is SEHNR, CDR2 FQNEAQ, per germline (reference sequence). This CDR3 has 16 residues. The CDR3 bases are TGTGCCAGCAGCCCCCCATCGACTAGCGGGGCGGAGACCCAGTACTTC. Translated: CASSPPSTSGAETQYF.

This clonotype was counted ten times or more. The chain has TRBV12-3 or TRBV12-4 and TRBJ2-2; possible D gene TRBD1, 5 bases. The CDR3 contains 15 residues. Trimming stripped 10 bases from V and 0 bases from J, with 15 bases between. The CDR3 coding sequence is TGTGCCACATTAACAGGTGGCTCGAACACCGGGGAGCTGTTTTTT. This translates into CATLTGGSNTGELFF.

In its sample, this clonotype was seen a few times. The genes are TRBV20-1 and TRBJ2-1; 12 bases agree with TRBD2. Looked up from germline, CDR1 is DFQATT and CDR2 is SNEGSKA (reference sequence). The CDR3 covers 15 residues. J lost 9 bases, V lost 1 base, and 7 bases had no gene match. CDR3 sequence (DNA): TGCAGTGCTAGAGTTACTAGCGGGGGGAGTGGTGAGCAGTTCTTC. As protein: CSARVTSGGSGEQFF.

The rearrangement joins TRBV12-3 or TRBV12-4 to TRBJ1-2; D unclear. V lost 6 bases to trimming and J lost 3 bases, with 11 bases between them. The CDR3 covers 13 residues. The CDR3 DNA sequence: TGTGCCAGCAGCCGAGACATAGACTATGGCTACACCTTC. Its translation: CASSRDIDYGYTF.

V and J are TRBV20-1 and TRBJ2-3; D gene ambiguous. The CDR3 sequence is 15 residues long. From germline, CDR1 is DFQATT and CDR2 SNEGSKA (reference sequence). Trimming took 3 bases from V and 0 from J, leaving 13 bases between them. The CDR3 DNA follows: TGCAGTGCTAGTCCCTCTACCGAAAGCACAGATACGCAGTATTTT. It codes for CSASPSTESTDTQYF.

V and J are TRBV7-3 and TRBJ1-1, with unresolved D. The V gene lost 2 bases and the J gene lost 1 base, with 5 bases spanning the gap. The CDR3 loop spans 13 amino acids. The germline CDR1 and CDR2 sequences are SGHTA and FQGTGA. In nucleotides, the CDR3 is TGTGCCAGCAGCTTACAAACGAACACTGAAGCTTTCTTT. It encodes CASSLQTNTEAFF.

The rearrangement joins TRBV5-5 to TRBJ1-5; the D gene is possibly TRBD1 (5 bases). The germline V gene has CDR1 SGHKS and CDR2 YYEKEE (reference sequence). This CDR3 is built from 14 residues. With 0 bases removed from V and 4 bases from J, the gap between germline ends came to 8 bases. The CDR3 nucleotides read TGTGCCAGCAGCTTGGGACAGAATAATCAGCCCCAGCATTTT. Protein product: CASSLGQNNQPQHF.

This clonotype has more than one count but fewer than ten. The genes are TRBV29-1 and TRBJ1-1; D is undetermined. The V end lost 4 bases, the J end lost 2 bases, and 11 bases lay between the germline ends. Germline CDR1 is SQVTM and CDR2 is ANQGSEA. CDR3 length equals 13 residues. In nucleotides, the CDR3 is TGCAGCGTTGCCCACGTATTCAACACTGAAGCTTTCTTT. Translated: CSVAHVFNTEAFF.

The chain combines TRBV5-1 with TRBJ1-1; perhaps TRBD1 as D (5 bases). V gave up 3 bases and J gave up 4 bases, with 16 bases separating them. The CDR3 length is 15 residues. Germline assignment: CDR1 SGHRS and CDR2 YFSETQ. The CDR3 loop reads CASSSADSIGTEAFF. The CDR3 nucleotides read TGCGCCAGCAGCTCGGCCGACAGCATTGGCACTGAAGCTTTCTTT.

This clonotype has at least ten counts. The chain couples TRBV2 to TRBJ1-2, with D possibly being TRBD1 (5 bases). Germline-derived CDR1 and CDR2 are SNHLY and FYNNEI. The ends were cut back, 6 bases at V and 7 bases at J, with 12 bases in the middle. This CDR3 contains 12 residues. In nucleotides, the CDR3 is TGTGCCAGCAGCCTGGGACGGTTTGGCTACACCTTC. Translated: CASSLGRFGYTF. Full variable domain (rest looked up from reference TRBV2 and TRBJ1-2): EPEVTQTPSHQVTQMGQEVILRCVPISNHLYFYWYRQILGQKVEFLVSFYNNEISEKSEIFDDQFSVERPDGSNFTLKIRSTKLEDSAMYFCASSLGRFGYTFGSGTRLTVV.

In DNA, the CDR3 is TGCAGTAGTACCGCCGTAGCGGGGGGCCTTGGTATAGATGAGCAGTTCTTC. It translates to CSSTAVAGGLGIDEQFF. The V and J genes are TRBV20-1 and TRBJ2-1; 10 positions match TRBD2. CDR1 DFQATT and CDR2 SNEGSKA come from the germline V gene (reference sequence). The CDR3 has 17 amino acids. J was trimmed by 8 bases and V by 8 bases; bases with no gene match: 21.

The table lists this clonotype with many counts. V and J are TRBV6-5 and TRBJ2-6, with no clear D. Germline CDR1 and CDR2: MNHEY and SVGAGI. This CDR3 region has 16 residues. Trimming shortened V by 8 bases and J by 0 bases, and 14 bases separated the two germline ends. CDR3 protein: CASGMDGSSGANVLTF. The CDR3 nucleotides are TGTGCCAGCGGAATGGACGGCAGCTCTGGGGCCAACGTCCTGACTTTC.

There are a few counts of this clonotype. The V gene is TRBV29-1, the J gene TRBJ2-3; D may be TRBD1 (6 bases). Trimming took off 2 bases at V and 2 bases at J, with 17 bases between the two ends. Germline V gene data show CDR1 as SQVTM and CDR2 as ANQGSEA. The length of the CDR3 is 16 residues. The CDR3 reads CSVEMAGAYLTDTQYF. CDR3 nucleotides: TGCAGCGTTGAAATGGCAGGGGCCTACCTCACAGATACGCAGTATTTT.

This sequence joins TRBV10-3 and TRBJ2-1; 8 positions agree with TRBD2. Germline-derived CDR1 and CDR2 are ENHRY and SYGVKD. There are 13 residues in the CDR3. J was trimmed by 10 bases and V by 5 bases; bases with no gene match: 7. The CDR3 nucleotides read TGTGCCATCAGTAAGGGACTAGGGGTGGAGCAGTTCTTC. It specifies CAISKGLGVEQFF.

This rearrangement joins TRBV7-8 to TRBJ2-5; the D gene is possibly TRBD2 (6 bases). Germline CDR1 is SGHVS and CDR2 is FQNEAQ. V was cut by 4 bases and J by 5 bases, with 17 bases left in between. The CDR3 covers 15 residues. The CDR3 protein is CASSSVPLAKETQYF. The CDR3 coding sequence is TGTGCCAGCAGCTCCGTCCCTCTAGCGAAGGAGACCCAGTACTTC.

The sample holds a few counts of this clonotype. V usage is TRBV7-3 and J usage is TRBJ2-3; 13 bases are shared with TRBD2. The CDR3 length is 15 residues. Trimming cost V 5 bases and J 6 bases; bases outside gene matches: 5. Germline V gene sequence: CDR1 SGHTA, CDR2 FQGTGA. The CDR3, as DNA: TGTGCCAGCAGCCTCCGGACTAGCGGGGGTGATACGCAGTATTTT. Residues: CASSLRTSGGDTQYF. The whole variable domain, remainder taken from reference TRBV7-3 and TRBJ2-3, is GAGVSQTPSNKVTEKGKYVELRCDPISGHTALYWYRQSLGQGPEFLIYFQGTGAADDSGLPNDRFFAVRPEGSVSTLKIQRTERGDSAVYLCASSLRTSGGDTQYFGPGTRLTVL.

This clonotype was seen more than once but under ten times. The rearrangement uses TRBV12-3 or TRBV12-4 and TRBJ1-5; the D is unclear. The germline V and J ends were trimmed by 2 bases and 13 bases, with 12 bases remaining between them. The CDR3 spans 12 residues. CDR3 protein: CASSLMSPPQHF. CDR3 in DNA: TGTGCCAGCAGTTTAATGAGTCCCCCTCAGCATTTT.

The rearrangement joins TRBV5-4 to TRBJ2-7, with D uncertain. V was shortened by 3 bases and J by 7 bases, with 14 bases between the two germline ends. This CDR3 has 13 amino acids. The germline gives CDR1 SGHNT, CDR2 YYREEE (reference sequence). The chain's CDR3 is CASSSNLGREQYF. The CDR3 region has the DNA TGTGCCAGCAGCTCCAATCTGGGTCGGGAGCAGTACTTC.

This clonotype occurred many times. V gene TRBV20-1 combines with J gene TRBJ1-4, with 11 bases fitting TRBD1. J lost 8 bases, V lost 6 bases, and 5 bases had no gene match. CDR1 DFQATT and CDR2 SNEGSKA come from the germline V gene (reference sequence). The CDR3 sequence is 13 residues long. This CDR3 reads CSARTGGNEKLFF. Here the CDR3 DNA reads TGCAGTGCACGGACAGGGGGCAACGAAAAACTGTTTTTT.

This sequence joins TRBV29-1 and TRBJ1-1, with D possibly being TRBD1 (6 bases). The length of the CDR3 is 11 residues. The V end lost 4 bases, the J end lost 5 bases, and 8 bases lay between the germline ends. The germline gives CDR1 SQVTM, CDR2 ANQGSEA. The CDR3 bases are TGCAGCGTTGTAAGGGGGACTGAAGCTTTCTTT. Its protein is CSVVRGTEAFF.

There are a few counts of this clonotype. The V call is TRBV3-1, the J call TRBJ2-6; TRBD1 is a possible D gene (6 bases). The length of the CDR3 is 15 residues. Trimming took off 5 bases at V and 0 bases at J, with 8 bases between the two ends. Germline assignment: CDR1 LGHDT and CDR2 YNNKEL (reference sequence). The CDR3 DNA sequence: TGTGCCAGCAGCGCGACAGGCTCTGGGGCCAACGTCCTGACTTTC. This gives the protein CASSATGSGANVLTF.

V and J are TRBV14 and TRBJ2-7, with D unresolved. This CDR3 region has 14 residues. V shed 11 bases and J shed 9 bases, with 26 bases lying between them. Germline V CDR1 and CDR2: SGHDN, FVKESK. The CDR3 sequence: CASAYSDISTGQYF. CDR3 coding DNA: TGTGCCTCAGCATATTCTGATATCTCTACGGGGCAGTACTTC.

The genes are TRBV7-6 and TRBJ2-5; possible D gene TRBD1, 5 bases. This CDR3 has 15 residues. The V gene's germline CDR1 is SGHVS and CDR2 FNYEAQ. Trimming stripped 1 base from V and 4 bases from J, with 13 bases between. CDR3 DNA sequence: TGTGCCAGCAGCTTAGGGGGCCAGGCCCCAGAGACCCAGTACTTC. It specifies CASSLGGQAPETQYF.

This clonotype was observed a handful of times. The CDR3 DNA sequence: TGTGCCAGTAACCCCGGGACATTGAGTGAAAAACTGTTTTTT. Protein sequence: CASNPGTLSEKLFF. The V call is TRBV19, the J call TRBJ1-4; TRBD1 might be the D (6 bases). The CDR3 loop spans 14 amino acids. CDR1 and CDR2 (germline): LNHDA, SQIVND (reference sequence). Trimming took 7 bases from V and 7 from J, leaving 16 bases between them.

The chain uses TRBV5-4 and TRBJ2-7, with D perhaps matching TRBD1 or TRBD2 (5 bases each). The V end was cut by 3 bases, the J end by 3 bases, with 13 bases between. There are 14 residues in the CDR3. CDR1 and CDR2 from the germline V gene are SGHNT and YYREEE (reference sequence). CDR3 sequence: CASSYTGTSYEQYF. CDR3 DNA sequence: TGTGCCAGCAGCTACACCGGGACCAGCTACGAGCAGTACTTC.

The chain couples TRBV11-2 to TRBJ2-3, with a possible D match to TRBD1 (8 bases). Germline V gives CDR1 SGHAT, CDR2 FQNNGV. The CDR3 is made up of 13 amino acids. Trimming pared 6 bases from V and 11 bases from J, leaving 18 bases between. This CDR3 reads CASSFTDREGQYF. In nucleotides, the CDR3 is TGTGCCAGCAGTTTTACGGACAGGGAGGGGCAGTATTTT.

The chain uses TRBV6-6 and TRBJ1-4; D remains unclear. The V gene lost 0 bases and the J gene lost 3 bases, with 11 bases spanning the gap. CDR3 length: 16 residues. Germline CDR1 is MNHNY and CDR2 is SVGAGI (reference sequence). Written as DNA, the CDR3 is TGTGCCAGCAGTTACTCTCTGGCTGGCGCTAATGAAAAACTGTTTTTT. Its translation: CASSYSLAGANEKLFF.

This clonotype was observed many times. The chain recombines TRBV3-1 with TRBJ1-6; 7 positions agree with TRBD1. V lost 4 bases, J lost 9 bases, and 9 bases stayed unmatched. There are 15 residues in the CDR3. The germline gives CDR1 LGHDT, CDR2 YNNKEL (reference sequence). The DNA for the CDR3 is TGTGCCAGCAGCCGCGACAGGGTTGGCGGTTCACCCCTCCACTTT. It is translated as CASSRDRVGGSPLHF.